These T cell receptor beta chains were read from a single sample in a study of blood T cell repertoires in COVID-19. Measured with immunoSEQ multiplex PCR; TCRdb has only the in-frame clones, and not every one. The sample contains a few hundred thousand clones, roughly 82% of which appear only once. Input material: peripheral blood. Source of these receptors: a woman aged 50 to 60 with acute or convalescent COVID-19. Both conserved end residues are part of each CDR3. D genes are given only for firm matches. Size values are once, few and many counts, or a class for expanded clones, and some rows have none.

D	J	size	V	CDR3	DNA
TRBD2	TRBJ2-1	NA	TRBV6-5	CASNEPGLASNEQFF	TGTGCCAGCAACGAACCGGGACTAGCTTCCAATGAGCAGTTCTTC
NA	TRBJ2-1	few	TRBV2	CASSENVGGNEQFF	TGTGCCAGCAGTGAAAACGTCGGGGGCAATGAGCAGTTCTTC
TRBD1	TRBJ1-1	NA	TRBV15	CATSRKTGVTEAFF	TGTGCCACCAGCAGAAAGACAGGGGTCACTGAAGCTTTCTTT
NA	TRBJ1-1	NA	TRBV7-9	CASSSSGGQGAFF	TGTGCCAGCAGCTCGAGCGGGGGGCAAGGTGCTTTCTTT
NA	TRBJ2-5	NA	TRBV28	CASSTGHRTQYF	TGTGCCAGCAGCACAGGGCACCGGACCCAGTACTTC
NA	TRBJ1-1	NA	TRBV18	CASSPGSNTEAFF	TGTGCCAGCTCACCAGGGAGCAACACTGAAGCTTTCTTT
NA	TRBJ1-1	NA	TRBV6-5	CASSYEGRENTEAFF	TGTGCCAGCAGTTACGAAGGGCGGGAGAACACTGAAGCTTTCTTT
NA	TRBJ2-1	NA	TRBV11-2	CASSLDGRPFYNEQFF	TGTGCCAGCAGCTTAGACGGCAGGCCCTTTTACAATGAGCAGTTCTTC
TRBD2	TRBJ2-7	NA	TRBV5-1	CASSSRAGTSTSGSYEQYF	TGCGCCAGCAGCTCCCGGGCGGGGACATCGACTAGCGGGAGTTACGAGCAGTACTTC
TRBD2	TRBJ2-5	NA	TRBV27	CASSPILSGRAVSRETQYF	TGTGCCAGCAGTCCGATCCTTAGCGGGAGGGCAGTTTCCCGGGAGACCCAGTACTTC
NA	TRBJ1-1	NA	TRBV6-6	CASSYVVDTEAFF	TGTGCCAGCAGTTATGTGGTAGACACTGAAGCTTTCTTT
NA	TRBJ2-7	once	TRBV7-2	CASSLEGLGGVEQYF	TGTGCCAGCAGCTTAGAGGGGCTAGGGGGGGTCGAGCAGTACTTC
NA	TRBJ1-1	NA	TRBV29-1	CSVAVHTEAFF	TGCAGCGTTGCGGTGCACACTGAAGCTTTCTTT
NA	TRBJ1-4	NA	TRBV30	CAWDSNEKLFF	TGTGCCTGGGATAGTAATGAAAAACTGTTTTTT
TRBD1	TRBJ1-2	NA	TRBV6-6	CASSYEDRGAVGYTF	TGTGCCAGCAGTTACGAAGACAGGGGAGCGGTCGGCTACACCTTC
TRBD2	TRBJ2-3	once	TRBV19	CASSMGSGRIADTQYF	TGTGCCAGTAGTATGGGGAGCGGGAGGATTGCAGATACGCAGTATTTT
NA	TRBJ1-1	NA	TRBV7-9	CASSLISGNTEAFF	TGTGCCAGCAGCTTAATATCGGGTAACACTGAAGCTTTCTTT
TRBD1	TRBJ1-6	few	TRBV4-1	CASSRADRENSPLHF	TGCGCCAGCAGCCGGGCGGACAGGGAGAATTCACCCCTCCACTTT
TRBD2	TRBJ2-5	NA	TRBV7-8	CASSPRTSGGGGAQYF	TGTGCCAGCAGCCCCCGGACTAGCGGAGGCGGCGGGGCCCAGTACTTC
TRBD2	TRBJ2-1	NA	TRBV4-3	CASSLKEGGRDYNEQFF	TGCGCCAGCAGCCTAAAAGAAGGCGGGAGGGATTACAATGAGCAGTTCTTC
TRBD2	TRBJ2-2	few	TRBV15	CATSRDLDSGRAGELFF	TGTGCCACCAGCAGAGATCTGGATAGCGGGAGGGCCGGGGAGCTGTTTTTT
TRBD1	TRBJ1-1	NA	TRBV15	CATSRDGEQGATEAFF	TGTGCCACCAGCAGAGATGGGGAACAGGGGGCCACTGAAGCTTTCTTT
TRBD1	TRBJ2-5	NA	TRBV5-4	CASSANRGLETQYF	TGTGCCAGCAGCGCAAACAGGGGGCTGGAGACCCAGTACTTC
NA	TRBJ1-5	few	TRBV28	CASTWGAYSNQPQHF	TGTGCCAGCACCTGGGGAGCTTATAGCAATCAGCCCCAGCATTTT
TRBD1	TRBJ1-5	NA	TRBV28	CASTQGAGGFNSNQPQHF	TGTGCCAGCACCCAAGGGGCAGGGGGCTTTAATAGCAATCAGCCCCAGCATTTT
TRBD2	TRBJ2-5	NA	TRBV5-4	CASRGLAGGPETQYF	TGTGCCAGCAGAGGACTAGCGGGAGGGCCGGAGACCCAGTACTTC